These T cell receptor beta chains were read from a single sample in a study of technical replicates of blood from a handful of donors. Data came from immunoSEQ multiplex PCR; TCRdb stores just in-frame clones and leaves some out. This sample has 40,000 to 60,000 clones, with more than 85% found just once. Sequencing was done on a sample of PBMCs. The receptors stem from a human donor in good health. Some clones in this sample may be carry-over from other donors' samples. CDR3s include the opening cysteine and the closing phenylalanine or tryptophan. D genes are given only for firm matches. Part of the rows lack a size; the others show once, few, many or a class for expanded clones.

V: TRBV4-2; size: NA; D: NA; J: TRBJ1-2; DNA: TGTGCCAGCAGCCAAGATGGCCAATCTAACTATGGCTACACCTTC; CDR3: CASSQDGQSNYGYTF
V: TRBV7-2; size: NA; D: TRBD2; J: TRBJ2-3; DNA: TGTGCCAGCAGCTTAGTTGCGGGAGGGCCAGATACGCAGTATTTT; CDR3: CASSLVAGGPDTQYF
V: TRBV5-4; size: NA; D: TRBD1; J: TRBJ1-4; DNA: TGTGCCAGCAGCTTATCAGGGGGTAGCGAAAAACTGTTTTTT; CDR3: CASSLSGGSEKLFF
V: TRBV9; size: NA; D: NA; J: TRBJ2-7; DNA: TGTGCCAGCAGCGTATTTGCGGGACAGTCCTACGAGCAGTACTTC; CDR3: CASSVFAGQSYEQYF
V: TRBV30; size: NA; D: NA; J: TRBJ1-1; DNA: TGTGCCTGGAGTGTACGGGGAACGTACACTGAAGCTTTCTTT; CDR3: CAWSVRGTYTEAFF
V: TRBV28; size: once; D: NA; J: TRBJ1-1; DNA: TGTGCCAGCAGTCCCCGGTCTATGAACACTGAAGCTTTCTTT; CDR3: CASSPRSMNTEAFF
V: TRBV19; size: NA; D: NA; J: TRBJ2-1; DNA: TGTGCCAGTAGTATCGCGCGTGAGCAGTTCTTC; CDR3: CASSIAREQFF
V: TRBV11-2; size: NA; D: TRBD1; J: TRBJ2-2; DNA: TGTGCCAGCAGGGGACAGGGCTATCCCGGGGAGCTGTTTTTT; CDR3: CASRGQGYPGELFF
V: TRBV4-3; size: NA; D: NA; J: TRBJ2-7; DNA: TGCGCCAGCAGCCAAGAACAGCGGTCGTACGAGCAGTACTTC; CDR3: CASSQEQRSYEQYF
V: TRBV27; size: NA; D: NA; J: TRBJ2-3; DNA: TGTGCCAGCAGGGGCTACGCGACAGGGGAGGGGACAGATACGCAGTATTTT; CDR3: CASRGYATGEGTDTQYF
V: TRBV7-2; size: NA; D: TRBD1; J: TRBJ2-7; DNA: TGTGCCAGCAGCTTAGATATAGGGACAGCTTACGAGCAGTACTTC; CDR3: CASSLDIGTAYEQYF
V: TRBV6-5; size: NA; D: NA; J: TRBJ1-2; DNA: TGTGCCAGCAGTTACACGGACAGACGCTATGGCTACACCTTC; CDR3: CASSYTDRRYGYTF
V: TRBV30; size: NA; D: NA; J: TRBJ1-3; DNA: TGTGCCAGAAAGCAGGGATCTGGAAACACCATATATTTT; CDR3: CARKQGSGNTIYF
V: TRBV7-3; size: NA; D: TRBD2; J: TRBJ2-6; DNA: TGTGCCAGCAGCCCCGGGACTAGCGCTGGGGCCAACGTCCTGACTTTC; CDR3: CASSPGTSAGANVLTF
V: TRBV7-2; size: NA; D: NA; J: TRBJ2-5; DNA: TGTGCCAGCAGCCCGTACCGGGAGACCCAGTACTTC; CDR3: CASSPYRETQYF
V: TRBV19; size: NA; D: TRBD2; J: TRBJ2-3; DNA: TGTGCCAGTAGTCCCCGACTAGCGGGAGCAGCCCCGCAGTATTTT; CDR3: CASSPRLAGAAPQYF
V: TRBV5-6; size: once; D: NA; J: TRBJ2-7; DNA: TGTGCCAGCAGCCTATACAGGGGGGGTGCTAGTTTCGAGCAGTACTTC; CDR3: CASSLYRGGASFEQYF
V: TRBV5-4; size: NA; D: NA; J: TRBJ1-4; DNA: TGTGCCAGCAGCCAATTGTCGGGAACAAATGAAAAACTGTTTTTT; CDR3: CASSQLSGTNEKLFF
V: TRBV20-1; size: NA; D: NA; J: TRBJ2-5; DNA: TGCAGTGCTACCCGGGAGACCCAGTACTTC; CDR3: CSATRETQYF
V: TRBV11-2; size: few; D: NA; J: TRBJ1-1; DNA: TGTGCCAGCAGACCGGACAGCAACACTGAAGCTTTCTTT; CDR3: CASRPDSNTEAFF
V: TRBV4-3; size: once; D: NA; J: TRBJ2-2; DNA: TGCGCCAGCAGCCAAGATTGGGCAAACACCGGGGAGCTGTTTTTT; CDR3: CASSQDWANTGELFF
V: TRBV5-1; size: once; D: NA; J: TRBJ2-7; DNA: TGCGCCAGCAGCGGGGAACGCAGGGGCGACGAGCAGTACTTC; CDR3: CASSGERRGDEQYF
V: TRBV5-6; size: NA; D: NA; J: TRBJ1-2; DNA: TGTGCCAGCAGTGCTACGAGGATTGGCTACACCTTC; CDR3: CASSATRIGYTF
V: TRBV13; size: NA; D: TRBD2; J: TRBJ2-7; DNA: TGTGCCAGCAGACACCGTAGCGGGAGGGGGAACGAGCAGTACTTC; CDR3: CASRHRSGRGNEQYF
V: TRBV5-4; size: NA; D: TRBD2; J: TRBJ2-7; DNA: TGTGCCAGCAGCCCCGGACTAGCGGGAGGGCCGACCTACGAGCAGTACTTC; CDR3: CASSPGLAGGPTYEQYF
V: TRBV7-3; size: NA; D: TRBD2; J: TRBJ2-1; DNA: TGTGCCAGCAGCTCCGGTTTAGCGGGGGACCACTGGAATGAGCAGTTCTTC; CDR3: CASSSGLAGDHWNEQFF
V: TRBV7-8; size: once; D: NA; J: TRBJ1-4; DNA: TGTGCCAGCAGCTTAGATCCCGTACGGGGTGAAAAACTGTTTTTT; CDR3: CASSLDPVRGEKLFF
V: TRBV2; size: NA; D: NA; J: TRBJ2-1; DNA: TGTGCCAGCAGTTCCCTAGCCCAGCGGGACAATGAGCAGTTCTTC; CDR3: CASSSLAQRDNEQFF
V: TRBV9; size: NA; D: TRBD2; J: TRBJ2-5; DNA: TGTGCCAGCAGCGTACTAGCGGGGGGGCTGGGGCAAGAGACCCAGTACTTC; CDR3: CASSVLAGGLGQETQYF
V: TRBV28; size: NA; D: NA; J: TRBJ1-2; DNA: TGTGCCAGCAGTCCAGGAACTTACTATGGCTACACCTTC; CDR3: CASSPGTYYGYTF
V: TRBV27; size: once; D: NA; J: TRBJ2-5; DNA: TGTGCCAGCAGTCCCCGGGGGGCGCGGGGGGAGACCCAGTACTTC; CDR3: CASSPRGARGETQYF
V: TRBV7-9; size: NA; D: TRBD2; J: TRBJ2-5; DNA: TGTGCCAGCAGCTTAAGTGGGAGGGCCTTCAAAGAGACCCAGTACTTC; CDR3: CASSLSGRAFKETQYF
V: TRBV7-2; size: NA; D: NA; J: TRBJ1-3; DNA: TGTGCCAGCAGCCCAGAAAAGGGGTTAGGAAACACCATATATTTT; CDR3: CASSPEKGLGNTIYF
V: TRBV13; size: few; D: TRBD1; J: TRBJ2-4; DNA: TGTGCCAGCAGCGCCCGGGACAGCGACCTTAGCATTCAGTACTTC; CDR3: CASSARDSDLSIQYF
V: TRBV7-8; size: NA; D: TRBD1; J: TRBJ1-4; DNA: TGTGCCAGCAGCTTACCAACGGGGACAGGAGTTGAAAAACTGTTTTTT; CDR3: CASSLPTGTGVEKLFF
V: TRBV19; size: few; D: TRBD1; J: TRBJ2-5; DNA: TGTGCCAGTAGTGCCCAGGGGGCCGTAGAGACCCAGTACTTC; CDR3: CASSAQGAVETQYF
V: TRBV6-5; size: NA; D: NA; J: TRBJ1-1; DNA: TGTGCCAGCAGTTACGAGACAGGGAACACTGAAGCTTTCTTT; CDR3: CASSYETGNTEAFF
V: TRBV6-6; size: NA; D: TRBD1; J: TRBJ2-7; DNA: TGTGCCAGCATCGGGACAGGGATCTCCTACGAGCAGTACTTC; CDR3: CASIGTGISYEQYF
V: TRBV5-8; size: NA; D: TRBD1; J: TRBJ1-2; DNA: TGTGCCAGCAGCCCGGGGACAGTTGGCTATGGCTACACCTTC; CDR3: CASSPGTVGYGYTF
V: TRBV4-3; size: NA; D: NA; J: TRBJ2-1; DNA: TGCGCCAGCAGCCAACAGAGGTACTACAATGAGCAGTTCTTC; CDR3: CASSQQRYYNEQFF
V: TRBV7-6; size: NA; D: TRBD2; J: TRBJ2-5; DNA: TGTGCCAGCAGCTTAGAGACTAGCCGCCAAGAGACCCAGTACTTC; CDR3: CASSLETSRQETQYF
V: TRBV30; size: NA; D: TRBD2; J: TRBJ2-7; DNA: TGTGCCTGGAGTGTGGGAGGGCTAGTCTCCTACGAGCAGTACTTC; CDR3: CAWSVGGLVSYEQYF
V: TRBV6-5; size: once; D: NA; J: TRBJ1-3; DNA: TGTGCCAGCAGTTACTCCCCAGGGGTAAACACCATATATTTT; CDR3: CASSYSPGVNTIYF
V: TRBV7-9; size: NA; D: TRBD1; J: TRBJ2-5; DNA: TGTGCCAGCAGCCCCCCCGGGACAGGGGTTTTCTTGACCCAGTACTTC; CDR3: CASSPPGTGVFLTQYF
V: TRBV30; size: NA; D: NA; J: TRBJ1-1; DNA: TGTGCCTGGAGTCCCACGCAGGGCGGTTACACTGAAGCTTTCTTT; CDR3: CAWSPTQGGYTEAFF
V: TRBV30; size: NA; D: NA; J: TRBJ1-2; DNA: TGTGCCTGGCGCAGGGGTGACGGCTACACCTTC; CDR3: CAWRRGDGYTF
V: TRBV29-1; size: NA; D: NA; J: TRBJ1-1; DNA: TGCAGCGTTGTTCAGGGGAACACTGAAGCTTTCTTT; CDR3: CSVVQGNTEAFF
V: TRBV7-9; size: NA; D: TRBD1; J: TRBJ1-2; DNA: TGTGCCAGCACCCTTAACTCCGGGACAGGGCTTGATGGCTACACCTTC; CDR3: CASTLNSGTGLDGYTF
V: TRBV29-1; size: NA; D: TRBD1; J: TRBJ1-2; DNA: TGCAGCGTTGAAGATCCCGAGTCAGGGGGTAACTATGGCTACACCTTC; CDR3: CSVEDPESGGNYGYTF
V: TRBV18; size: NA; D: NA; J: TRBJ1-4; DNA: TGTGCCAGCTCACCAAGACAGGCAACTAATGAAAAACTGTTTTTT; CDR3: CASSPRQATNEKLFF
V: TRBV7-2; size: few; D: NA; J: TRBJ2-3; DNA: TGTGCCAGCAGCTTAGACGGCGGGGCAAAGTATTTT; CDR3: CASSLDGGAKYF
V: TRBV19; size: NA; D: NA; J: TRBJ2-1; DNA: TGTGCCAGTAGTATAAATGCGAACAATGAGCAGTTCTTC; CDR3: CASSINANNEQFF
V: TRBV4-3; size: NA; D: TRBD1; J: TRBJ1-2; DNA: TGCGCCAGCAGCCAGTCACCGGGACAGGGGAGTGACTACACCTTC; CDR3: CASSQSPGQGSDYTF
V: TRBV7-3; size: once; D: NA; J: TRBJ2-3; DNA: TGTGCCAGCAGCGTAAATCGGGGGACAGATACGCAGTATTTT; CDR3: CASSVNRGTDTQYF